These T cell receptor beta chains were read from a single sample in a study of monozygotic twins with cystic fibrosis. TCRdb keeps only in-frame clones here, not all; method: immunoSEQ multiplex PCR. The data hold around 30,000 clones, with 85% observed a single time. Specimen: blood. These receptors were obtained from a girl under 10 years old with cystic fibrosis. The CDR3 runs from the conserved cysteine through the conserved F or W. Fields, in order: clone size, J gene, V gene, D gene, CDR3 DNA, CDR3 protein. D genes are given only for firm matches. Some rows have no size entry. The others give once, few or many, or a class for an expanded clone.

>-|TRBJ1-2|TRBV29-1|-
TGCAGCGTTGAATCCCGGCAATCTAACTATGGCTACACCTTC
CSVESRQSNYGYTF
>-|TRBJ2-7|TRBV2|TRBD1
TGTGCCAGCAGTGGTCCCGGGACAGGGGACGAGCAGTACTTC
CASSGPGTGDEQYF
>-|TRBJ1-6|TRBV4-1|-
TGCGCCAGCAGCCAAGCGGGGAGGAGCTCCTATAATTCACCCCTCCACTTT
CASSQAGRSSYNSPLHF
>-|TRBJ1-3|TRBV5-6|TRBD1
TGTGCCAGCAGCTTGGGCAGGGGGCGGAACACCATATATTTT
CASSLGRGRNTIYF
>-|TRBJ1-1|TRBV2|-
TGTGCCAGCAGTGAAGCGCGAGGGGGAACTGAAGCTTTCTTT
CASSEARGGTEAFF
>few|TRBJ2-7|TRBV27|-
TGTGCCAGCAGTTTATCCGACAGTAGCTCCTACGAGCAGTACTTC
CASSLSDSSSYEQYF
>-|TRBJ1-2|TRBV5-4|TRBD1
TGTGCCAGCAGCGGGGCCGGGACAGGGGATGGCTACACCTTC
CASSGAGTGDGYTF
>-|TRBJ2-7|TRBV7-2|-
TGTGCCAGCAGCTTAGTAGTTCGCCACGAGCAGTACTTC
CASSLVVRHEQYF
>few|TRBJ1-5|TRBV2|-
TGTGCCAGCACCCGGGAAGGCAATCAGCCCCAGCATTTT
CASTREGNQPQHF
>-|TRBJ1-5|TRBV9|-
TGTGCCAGCAGCGCCCTAAGCAATCAGCCCCAGCATTTT
CASSALSNQPQHF
>-|TRBJ2-2|TRBV25-1|-
TGTGCCAGCAGTCTCTCGACAGAGATGAACACCGGGGAGCTGTTTTTT
CASSLSTEMNTGELFF